This T cell receptor beta chain appears in the sequencing data of a study of post-analysis software for immune sequencing data. Notes on this clonotype: Antigen unknown.

General observations from the study: Five or six TRBV segments appeared more often in patients than in controls, and TRBV5-6, TRBV5-1 and TRBV20-1 were among these.

Unique molecular identifiers were built into the TCR beta cDNA libraries. TCRdb used MiXCR to reprocess the PCR reads, holding one entry per CDR3 protein. Found here are fewer than 900,000 distinct CDR3 sequences, 40% to 55% of them singletons; the top ten hold approximately 4.4%. The germline V gene has CDR1 DFQATT and CDR2 SNEGSKA (reference sequence). CDR3 length equals 14 residues. The V gene lost 5 bases and the J gene lost 5 bases, with 19 bases spanning the gap. The chain uses TRBV20-1 and TRBJ2-7, with D unclear. What was sequenced was blood. The sequence derives from a girl between 10 and 17 years old with multiple sclerosis. Here the CDR3 reads CSARHERRSDEQYF. The CDR3 coding sequence is TGCAGTGCTCGACACGAGAGACGCAGCGACGAGCAGTACTTC.